The 15 T cell receptor beta chains below were found in one sample sequenced in a study of CXCR3-negative and CXCR3-positive naive CD8 T cells. cDNA libraries for TRB were generated by 5' RACE incorporating UMI labels. From its re-call of the 5' RACE reads, TCRdb lists each CDR3 protein once, without DNA. This repertoire includes fewer than 55,000 distinct CDR3 sequences. The specimen was naive CXCR3- CD8+ T cells from blood. Subset here: CD45RO-CCR7+CD27+CD95- naive CD8+ T cells lacking CXCR3 (TNR3-). All receptors come from a human donor in good health. Some clones in this sample may be carry-over from other donors' samples.

This chain joins TRBV28 and TRBJ2-1; TCRdb lists TRBD2, though no DNA is available to test this call. CDR3 length equals 13 residues. Germline V gene sequence: CDR1 MDHEN, CDR2 SYDVKM. The CDR3: CASHRPSHNEQFF.

This sequence joins TRBV6-4 and TRBJ2-6. The CDR3 consists of 16 residues. Germline CDR1 is MRHNA and CDR2 is SNTAGT. CDR3: CASSGPTGSGANVLTF.

This chain uses TRBV5-5 with TRBJ2-7. From germline, CDR1 is SGHKS and CDR2 YYEKEE (reference sequence). This CDR3 region has 12 residues. The CDR3 is CASTQEDYEQYF.

The V call is TRBV2, the J call TRBJ1-5. The germline V gene encodes CDR1 SNHLY and CDR2 FYNNEI. This CDR3 spans 15 amino acids. CDR3 in amino acids: CASSWGEGGNQPQHF.

J is TRBJ1-1 and V is TRBV7-9. Germline CDR1 is SEHNR and CDR2 is FQNEAQ (reference sequence). The CDR3 consists of 13 residues. CDR3 sequence: CASSFHGNTEAFF. Filled out from reference TRBV7-9 and TRBJ1-1, the complete variable domain reads DTGVSQNPRHKITKRGQNVTFRCDPISEHNRLYWYRQTLGQGPEFLTYFQNEAQLEKSRLLSDRFSAERPKGSFSTLEIQRTEQGDSAMYLCASSFHGNTEAFFGQGTRLTVV.

The V call is TRBV4-3, the J call TRBJ2-1; TCRdb picks TRBD2, but there is no DNA to check that call. CDR3 length: 17 amino acids. CDR1 and CDR2 (germline): LGHNA, YSLEER. The CDR3 here is CASSQDRLEGGSNEQFF.

V and J are TRBV29-1 and TRBJ1-2. This CDR3 contains 13 residues. CDR1 and CDR2 from the germline V gene are SQVTM and ANQGSEA. The CDR3 reads CSVREAGGYGYTF.

V usage is TRBV29-1 and J usage is TRBJ2-1; the D call of TRBD2 rests on TCRdb alone, since no DNA is present to check it. The CDR3 is 14 amino acids. CDR1 SQVTM and CDR2 ANQGSEA come from the germline V gene. CDR3 sequence: CSVEVAGGVDEQFF.

This chain links TRBV7-3 with TRBJ2-1; as DNA is missing, the TRBD2 call by TCRdb cannot be tested. Germline V gene lookup returns CDR1 SGHTA and CDR2 FQGTGA. The CDR3 spans 16 residues. CDR3 in amino acids: CASSLLGGVQYNEQFF. The complete variable domain, with remaining parts taken from reference TRBV7-3 and TRBJ2-1, reads GAGVSQTPSNKVTEKGKYVELRCDPISGHTALYWYRQSLGQGPEFLIYFQGTGAADDSGLPNDRFFAVRPEGSVSTLKIQRTERGDSAVYLCASSLLGGVQYNEQFFGPGTRLTVL.

The CDR3 is CASCDQGSYEQYF. The chain recombines TRBV5-1 with TRBJ2-7. The germline V gene has CDR1 SGHRS and CDR2 YFSETQ. The CDR3 has 13 amino acids. Filled out from reference TRBV5-1 and TRBJ2-7, the complete variable domain reads KAGVTQTPRYLIKTRGQQVTLSCSPISGHRSVSWYQQTPGQGLQFLFEYFSETQRNKGNFPGRFSGRQFSNSRSEMNVSTLELGDSALYLCASCDQGSYEQYFGPGTRLTVT.

The genes are TRBV12-3 or TRBV12-4 and TRBJ2-1; absent DNA, TCRdb's TRBD2 call cannot be checked. The CDR3 is 13 residues long. CDR3 protein: CASRGLLADEQFF.

The CDR3 reads CASSFLAESNEQFF. The chain combines TRBV28 with TRBJ2-1. CDR3 length: 14 amino acids. Germline CDR1 is MDHEN and CDR2 is SYDVKM.

The chain combines TRBV29-1 with TRBJ2-5; TCRdb picks TRBD2, but there is no DNA to check that call. Germline V lookup: CDR1 SQVTM, CDR2 ANQGSEA. This CDR3 region has 17 residues. The CDR3 here is CSVEAQMGLAEVETQYF.

V is TRBV6-4 and J is TRBJ2-7; checking the TCRdb D call of TRBD2 is not possible without DNA. Germline assignment: CDR1 MRHNA and CDR2 SNTAGT. This CDR3 contains 16 residues. The CDR3 sequence is CASSGLWRAAPYEQYF.

V and J are TRBV6-6 and TRBJ1-3. The CDR3 loop spans 14 amino acids. The germline gives CDR1 MNHNY, CDR2 SVGAGI (reference sequence). The CDR3 loop reads CASFSPSSGNTIYF.